The 17 T cell receptor beta chains given below trace back to one sample, sequenced in a study of CD8+ T cells in alopecia areata. Treatment here: oral pan-JAK inhibitor, 5-10 mg twice daily. In each case, RNA was isolated and then reverse transcribed into cDNA as the sequencing template. TCRdb's copy holds only in-frame clones and misses some; the assay was immunoSEQ multiplex PCR. The profile shows roughly 200,000 clones, about two fifths of them singletons. Sequencing used CD4+ T cells sorted from blood, obtained at approximately week 30, from a patient treated with tofacitinib. The receptors derive from a human donor with alopecia areata.

This clone was recorded a few times. V and J are TRBV5-1 and TRBJ2-2; TRBD1 matches at 7 bases. Germline CDR1 SGHRS, CDR2 YFSETQ. The CDR3 runs 13 residues. Germline trimming cut 4 bases from V and 5 bases from J; bases unmatched to any gene: 2. The CDR3 DNA reads as TGCGCCAGCAGCCCACAGGGGACCGGGGAGCTGTTTTTT. This translates into CASSPQGTGELFF.

In its sample, this clone was seen a few times. The chain uses TRBV10-1 and TRBJ2-2, with a tentative D call TRBD2 (5 bases). CDR1 and CDR2 (germline): WNHNN, SYGVQD (reference sequence). Trimming took 7 bases from V and 1 from J, leaving 13 bases between them. The CDR3 extends over 15 amino acids. The CDR3: CASNSGILNTGELFF. CDR3 DNA: TGCGCCAGCAACTCGGGAATCTTGAACACCGGGGAGCTGTTTTTT.

The rearrangement joins TRBV7-6 to TRBJ2-3; maybe TRBD1 (5 bases). The CDR3 contains 15 residues. Trimming shortened V by 1 base and J by 2 bases, and 10 bases separated the two germline ends. Germline CDR1 is SGHVS and CDR2 is FNYEAQ. CDR3 loop: CASSLGQTYTDTQYF. The CDR3 DNA sequence: TGTGCCAGCAGCTTAGGACAGACGTACACAGATACGCAGTATTTT. Supplemented by reference TRBV7-6 and TRBJ2-3, the full variable domain reads GAGVSQSPRYKVTKRGQDVALRCDPISGHVSLYWYRQALGQGPEFLTYFNYEAQQDKSGLPNDRFSAERPEGSISTLTIQRTEQRDSAMYRCASSLGQTYTDTQYFGPGTRLTVL.

This chain joins TRBV5-6 and TRBJ2-7; 7 nucleotides match TRBD1. The CDR3 length is 15 residues. V dropped 2 bases and J dropped 0; count of bases not matched to a gene: 5. Germline V CDR1 and CDR2: SGHDT, YYEEEE. The CDR3 DNA reads as TGTGCCAGCAGCTTCTGGGGACAGAGCTCCTACGAGCAGTACTTC. Translation: CASSFWGQSSYEQYF.

This clone showed up just a few times. The rearrangement joins TRBV23-1 to TRBJ2-1; 7 positions match TRBD2. TRBV23-1 belongs to the ORF category, with a function that is uncertain. This CDR3 is built from 15 residues. V trimming: 0 bases; J trimming: 2 bases; junction bases outside the gene matches: 1. CDR3 residues: CASSQSRGAYNEQFF. The CDR3 bases are TGCGCCAGCAGTCAATCACGGGGGGCCTACAATGAGCAGTTCTTC.

Only a few counts were recorded for this clone. The CDR3 reads CASSLVTGGTDTQYF. CDR3 coding DNA: TGTGCCAGCAGCTTGGTGACAGGGGGCACAGATACGCAGTATTTT. The rearrangement links TRBV5-4 to TRBJ2-3; 8 bases are a match to TRBD1. V trimming: 0 bases; J trimming: 1 base; junction bases outside the gene matches: 1. The germline gives CDR1 SGHNT, CDR2 YYREEE (reference sequence). The CDR3 is made up of 15 amino acids.

J is TRBJ1-2 and V is TRBV4-1, with a weak D call TRBD1 (5 bases). CDR1 MGHRA and CDR2 YSYEKL come from the germline V gene. The germline V and J ends were trimmed by 3 bases and 8 bases, with 19 bases remaining between them. The CDR3 length is 15 residues. The CDR3 protein is CASSQGTQGRLGYTF. The CDR3 DNA is TGCGCCAGCAGCCAGGGCACGCAGGGTCGGCTAGGCTACACCTTC.

Only a few counts were recorded for this clone. The J gene is TRBJ2-7, the V gene TRBV30; a weak D match, TRBD2 (6 bases). This CDR3 region has 12 residues. Trimming shortened V by 2 bases and J by 4 bases, and 9 bases separated the two germline ends. Germline CDR1 and CDR2: GTSNPN and SVGIG (reference sequence). The CDR3 sequence is CAWSRDSYEQYF. The CDR3 region has the DNA TGTGCCTGGAGTCGGGACTCTTACGAGCAGTACTTC.

On this clone: A far larger clone is one nucleotide away, so this likely arose from a read error. Other DNA sequences within the sample encode an identical CDR3. V usage is TRBV7-2 and J usage is TRBJ2-7, with a possible D match to TRBD1 (6 bases). This CDR3 has 12 amino acids. With 5 bases removed from V and 2 bases from J, the gap between germline ends came to 7 bases. Germline V gene sequence: CDR1 SGHTA, CDR2 FQGNSA. CDR3 nucleotides: TGTGCCAGCAGCCGACAGGCCTACGAGCAGTACTTC. Translation gives CASSRQAYEQYF.

This clone was seen a handful of times. The J gene is TRBJ2-7, the V gene TRBV7-9, with D possibly TRBD1 on 6 matching bases. This CDR3 has 16 residues. V was cut by 2 bases and J by 1 base, with 15 bases left in between. Germline lookup yields CDR1 SEHNR and CDR2 FQNEAQ (reference sequence). CDR3 DNA sequence: TGTGCCAGCAGCTTATCGCTTGGGCAGGGGTCCTACGAGCAGTACTTC. It encodes CASSLSLGQGSYEQYF.

This clone was observed a handful of times. The chain links TRBV5-1 to TRBJ2-3; D gene ambiguous. Germline values: CDR1 SGHRS, CDR2 YFSETQ. The V and J ends lost 0 bases and 1 base respectively, with 15 bases between them. The CDR3 loop spans 17 amino acids. CDR3 loop: CASSLGASGLGTDTQYF. Written as DNA, the CDR3 is TGCGCCAGCAGCTTGGGGGCTAGTGGTTTAGGCACAGATACGCAGTATTTT.

This clone was observed a handful of times. The V call is TRBV7-9, the J call TRBJ1-4, with D possibly TRBD1 on 6 matching bases. The CDR3 runs to 14 residues. Trimming pared 1 base from V and 13 bases from J, leaving 16 bases between. The germline V gene encodes CDR1 SEHNR and CDR2 FQNEAQ (reference sequence). The CDR3 loop is CASSLVGQTSTLFF. DNA of the CDR3: TGTGCCAGCAGCTTAGTTGGACAGACCTCTACACTGTTTTTT. Full variable domain (outside the CDR3, taken from reference TRBV7-9 and TRBJ1-4): DTGVSQNPRHKITKRGQNVTFRCDPISEHNRLYWYRQTLGQGPEFLTYFQNEAQLEKSRLLSDRFSAERPKGSFSTLEIQRTEQGDSAMYLCASSLVGQTSTLFFGSGTQLSVL.

This clone was seen only once. CDR3 bases: TGTGCCATCAGTCCGACTAGCGGGCGGACAGATACGCAGTATTTT. Translated: CAISPTSGRTDTQYF. This chain links TRBV10-3 with TRBJ2-3; the match to TRBD2 covers 10 bases. The CDR3 is made up of 15 amino acids. The V gene end was trimmed by 5 bases and the J gene end by 3 bases; junction bases not matched to a gene: 5. Germline values: CDR1 ENHRY, CDR2 SYGVKD.

This clone appeared a few times. The CDR3 is CSVGLDSLTGNTIYF. In nucleotides, the CDR3 is TGCAGCGTTGGGCTGGACAGCCTGACAGGAAACACCATATATTTT. The V and J genes are TRBV29-1 and TRBJ1-3; TRBD1 is a possible D gene (6 bases). The CDR3 has 15 amino acids. Germline V CDR1 and CDR2: SQVTM, ANQGSEA. The ends were cut back, 4 bases at V and 4 bases at J, with 17 bases in the middle.

V and J are TRBV2 and TRBJ1-1; no clear D gene. Trimming removed 4 bases from V and 7 bases from J, with 7 bases in between. Germline V gives CDR1 SNHLY, CDR2 FYNNEI. This CDR3 has 11 residues. Written as DNA, the CDR3 is TGTGCCAGCAGTGGGGCCGGTGAAGCTTTCTTT. It is translated as CASSGAGEAFF.

V gene TRBV27 combines with J gene TRBJ1-5; D remains ambiguous. Between the trimmed V and J ends, which lost 4 bases and 2 bases, there was a span of 18 bases. Germline assignment: CDR1 MNHEY and CDR2 SMNVEV (reference sequence). The CDR3 has 17 residues. CDR3 coding DNA: TGTGCCAGCAGTTCCCACCAGAGAGGTTGGGGCAATCAGCCCCAGCATTTT. Encoded protein: CASSSHQRGWGNQPQHF.

The chain recombines TRBV30 with TRBJ1-6; D is perhaps TRBD1 (6 bases). The CDR3 has 13 amino acids. Trimming cost V 7 bases and J 8 bases, with 15 bases left between them. Germline assignment: CDR1 GTSNPN and CDR2 SVGIG (reference sequence). The CDR3 region has the DNA TGTGCCTCCCGGGCACAGGGAGATTCACCCCTCCACTTT. Translated, it gives CASRAQGDSPLHF.